Below, one T cell receptor (beta chain) is given with its context. Antigen specificity is unknown. This CDR3 is 14 amino acids long. Unmatched junction bases numbered 4, after V lost 4 bases and J lost 4 bases. Per germline, CDR1 SGHAT and CDR2 FQDESV (reference sequence). The data originate from a study of blood T cells in healthy people across ages. Study-level points and caveats: More naive CD4+ cells and higher diversity were found in long-lived than in aged donors.

The second PCR ran roughly 6 to 11 cycles with a sample-barcoded 5' primer and J-beta primers. One entry per CDR3 protein, called by TCRdb with MiXCR from the 5' RACE reads. The sample lists about 670,000 distinct CDR3 sequences, roughly half seen once, with about 13% in the top ten. The specimen sequenced was blood. This TCR came from a woman older than 75 in good health. The chain recombines TRBV11-1 with TRBJ2-1; 7 bases align to TRBD1. The chain's CDR3 is CASSSYRGYNEQFF. CDR3 nucleotide sequence: TGTGCCAGCAGCTCGTACAGGGGTTACAATGAGCAGTTCTTC. The entire variable domain, with the rest obtained from reference TRBV11-1 and TRBJ2-1, is as follows: EAEVAQSPRYKITEKSQAVAFWCDPISGHATLYWYRQILGQGPELLVQFQDESVVDDSQLPKDRFSAERLKGVDSTLKIQPAELGDSAMYLCASSSYRGYNEQFFGPGTRLTVL.